These 21 T cell receptor beta chains share one sample of origin, sequenced in a study of blood T cell repertoires in COVID-19. Assay used: immunoSEQ multiplex PCR; TCRdb lists only in-frame clones, some missing. The sample comprises more than 35,000 clones, 87% of which are singletons, and 20% rests with the top ten. Sequencing was carried out using peripheral blood. The receptor source for this set is a man in his sixties with acute or convalescent COVID-19.

The chain uses TRBV28 and TRBJ2-3, with 8 bases lining up with TRBD1. The V gene's germline CDR1 is MDHEN and CDR2 SYDVKM. Losses at the gene ends were 11 bases for V and 5 bases for J; bases not matched to a gene: 15. The CDR3 covers 15 residues. The CDR3 sequence is CAGGLDRGVIDTQYF. The CDR3 DNA is TGTGCCGGCGGGCTCGACAGGGGCGTGATAGATACGCAGTATTTT.

This clone was counted a single time. The rearrangement uses TRBV10-3 and TRBJ2-3; D remains ambiguous. The CDR3 runs to 15 residues. The germline V and J ends were trimmed by 0 bases and 6 bases, with 13 bases remaining between them. Germline CDR1 ENHRY, CDR2 SYGVKD. CDR3 in DNA: TGTGCCATCAGTGAGTCTAAGGTCCGCAGGGATACGCAGTATTTT. This codes for CAISESKVRRDTQYF.

This clone was found once. This rearrangement joins TRBV13 to TRBJ2-3, with a weak D call TRBD1 (6 bases). Between the trimmed V and J ends, which lost 3 bases and 2 bases, there was a span of 21 bases. From germline, CDR1 is PRHDT and CDR2 FYEKMQ (reference sequence). The CDR3 totals 18 residues. CDR3 sequence (DNA): TGTGCCAGCAGCTTGGAACATCGTAGGGGGACGCCCACAGATACGCAGTATTTT. It yields the protein CASSLEHRRGTPTDTQYF.

The chain carries TRBV5-1 and TRBJ2-1, with 9 bases lining up with TRBD1. Looked up from germline, CDR1 is SGHRS and CDR2 is YFSETQ. The CDR3 is 16 residues long. V lost 1 base and J lost 5; bases outside the gene matches: 7. CDR3 in DNA: TGCGCCAGCAGCTTGCAGGGACAGGGAACCAACAATGAGCAGTTCTTC. Protein product: CASSLQGQGTNNEQFF. The variable domain in full, with the rest retrieved from reference TRBV5-1 and TRBJ2-1, is KAGVTQTPRYLIKTRGQQVTLSCSPISGHRSVSWYQQTPGQGLQFLFEYFSETQRNKGNFPGRFSGRQFSNSRSEMNVSTLELGDSALYLCASSLQGQGTNNEQFFGPGTRLTVL.

The chain recombines TRBV6-5 with TRBJ2-7; D may be TRBD1 (5 bases). The V end lost 3 bases, the J end lost 6 bases, and 12 bases lay between the germline ends. The CDR3 is made up of 13 amino acids. Germline V gene data show CDR1 as MNHEY and CDR2 as SVGAGI. The CDR3 sequence: CASSYGQGFEQYF. CDR3 in DNA: TGTGCCAGCAGTTATGGTCAGGGTTTCGAGCAGTACTTC.

The rearrangement uses TRBV11-3 and TRBJ2-3; D is unresolved. The germline V gene has CDR1 SGHNT and CDR2 YENEEA. CDR3 size: 14 residues. V was shortened by 0 bases and J by 4 bases, with 8 bases between the two germline ends. The CDR3 region has the DNA TGTGCCAGCAGCTTAGATACTCCACCAGATACGCAGTATTTT. Protein sequence: CASSLDTPPDTQYF.

This sequence joins TRBV5-1 and TRBJ2-7; the match to TRBD1 covers 8 bases. Looked up from germline, CDR1 is SGHRS and CDR2 is YFSETQ. This CDR3 has 13 residues. The J segment lost 1 base and the V segment lost 7 bases, leaving 4 bases of the junction unmatched. The CDR3 nucleotides are TGCGCCAGCGGGACAGGAGTGTCCTACGAGCAGTACTTC. Translation gives CASGTGVSYEQYF.

This clone was seen a few times. The V and J genes are TRBV30 and TRBJ1-5; 10 nucleotides match TRBD1. V lost 0 bases, J lost 5 bases, and 7 bases stayed unmatched. The germline V gene has CDR1 GTSNPN and CDR2 SVGIG (reference sequence). The CDR3 has 16 amino acids. The CDR3 loop is CAWSVVWDRGDQPQHF. CDR3 nucleotide sequence: TGTGCCTGGAGTGTTGTATGGGACAGGGGAGATCAGCCCCAGCATTTT. Full variable domain (missing parts from reference TRBV30 and TRBJ1-5): SQTIHQWPATLVQPVGSPLSLECTVEGTSNPNLYWYRQAAGRGLQLLFYSVGIGQISSEVPQNLSASRPQDRQFILSSKKLLLSDSGFYLCAWSVVWDRGDQPQHFGDGTRLSIL.

The chain links TRBV16 to TRBJ1-4; D is perhaps TRBD1 (5 bases). The germline gives CDR1 KGHSY, CDR2 FQNENV. V was pared by 4 bases and J by 5 bases, with 11 bases between. The CDR3 is 14 residues long. CDR3 sequence reads: CASSPQGWNEKLFF. CDR3 DNA: TGTGCCAGCAGCCCTCAGGGTTGGAATGAAAAACTGTTTTTT.

In this sample, this clone turned up once. The chain employs TRBV12-3 or TRBV12-4 and TRBJ1-2, with 7 bases that match TRBD1. This CDR3 has 13 amino acids. V gave up 5 bases and J gave up 6 bases; unmatched junction bases: 6. CDR3 loop: CASSKSTGNGYTF. CDR3 DNA: TGTGCCAGCAGTAAATCGACAGGGAATGGCTACACCTTC.

The CDR3 loop reads CASSEYSRGGGRAFF. The CDR3 DNA is TGTGCCAGCAGTGAATATAGCAGGGGTGGGGGTCGGGCTTTCTTT. V and J are TRBV25-1 and TRBJ1-1; perhaps TRBD1 as D (6 bases). In germline, CDR1 is MGHDK, CDR2 SYGVNS. This CDR3 has 15 amino acids. The V end lost 0 bases, the J end lost 11 bases, and 19 bases lay between the germline ends. The complete variable domain, with remaining parts taken from reference TRBV25-1 and TRBJ1-1, reads EADIYQTPRYLVIGTGKKITLECSQTMGHDKMYWYQQDPGMELHLIHYSYGVNSTEKGDLSSESTVSRIRTEHFPLTLESARPSHTSQYLCASSEYSRGGGRAFFGQGTRLTVV.

In its sample, this clone was seen once. The chain recombines TRBV3-1 (or the pseudogene TRBV3-2) with TRBJ2-1, with D possibly being TRBD1 (6 bases). V was trimmed by 6 bases and J by 6 bases, leaving 15 bases between them. Germline CDR1 is LGHDT and CDR2 is YNNKEL (reference sequence). This CDR3 is 14 amino acids long. CDR3 amino acids: CASSRYRDTNEQFF. For the CDR3, the DNA is TGTGCCAGCAGTCGTTACCGGGACACCAATGAGCAGTTCTTC.

The chain recombines TRBV9 with TRBJ1-6; TRBD1 might be the D (5 bases). CDR1 is SGDLS, CDR2 YYNGEE, per germline. V was cut by 0 bases and J by 3 bases, with 10 bases left in between. The CDR3 has 16 residues. Written as DNA, the CDR3 is TGTGCCAGCAGCGTAGAAGACAGCCTCTATAATTCACCCCTCCACTTT. Translating it yields CASSVEDSLYNSPLHF.

In this sample, this clone turned up once. The J gene is TRBJ2-5, the V gene TRBV5-1, with 8 bases fitting TRBD2. J gave up 5 bases and V 6 bases, and 9 bases lay outside the gene matches. CDR1 and CDR2 (germline): SGHRS, YFSETQ. The CDR3 consists of 14 residues. CDR3 amino acids: CASNPGGPWETQYF. CDR3 DNA sequence: TGCGCCAGCAACCCGGGAGGGCCGTGGGAGACCCAGTACTTC. Filled out from reference TRBV5-1 and TRBJ2-5, the complete variable domain reads KAGVTQTPRYLIKTRGQQVTLSCSPISGHRSVSWYQQTPGQGLQFLFEYFSETQRNKGNFPGRFSGRQFSNSRSEMNVSTLELGDSALYLCASNPGGPWETQYFGPGTRLLVL.

The rearrangement joins TRBV7-8 to TRBJ2-7; TRBD2 agrees at 7 bases. The CDR3 has 16 residues. V lost 2 bases, J lost 3 bases, and 10 bases stayed unmatched. CDR1 and CDR2 (germline): SGHVS, FQNEAQ. The CDR3 loop is CASSLLVGAGNYEQYV. The CDR3 bases are TGTGCCAGCAGCTTACTGGTGGGAGCGGGAAACTACGAGCAGTACGTC.

This chain links TRBV7-8 with TRBJ2-1; D possibly corresponds to TRBD2 (6 bases). Germline values: CDR1 SGHVS, CDR2 FQNEAQ. Trimming took 0 bases from V and 9 from J, leaving 12 bases between them. CDR3 size: 14 residues. The CDR3 protein is CASSLAGGGGEQFF. The CDR3 nucleotides read TGTGCCAGCAGCTTAGCGGGAGGTGGAGGTGAGCAGTTCTTC.

The CDR3: CASSLGTERETQYF. CDR3 sequence (DNA): TGTGCCAGCAGTCTTGGGACAGAGCGGGAGACCCAGTACTTC. V and J are TRBV6-6 and TRBJ2-5; 7 bases map to TRBD1. The V gene's germline CDR1 is MNHNY and CDR2 SVGAGI (reference sequence). The CDR3 contains 14 residues. J lost 5 bases, V lost 5 bases, and 8 bases had no gene match.

This rearrangement joins TRBV10-2 to TRBJ1-3; unclear D gene. Germline V gene data show CDR1 as WSHSY and CDR2 as SAAADI. The V gene lost 4 bases and the J gene lost 4 bases, with 26 bases spanning the gap. This CDR3 has 19 residues. CDR3 loop: CASSGPPSRVWSAGNTIYF. The CDR3 DNA reads TGCGCCAGCAGTGGGCCCCCTTCACGGGTTTGGTCGGCAGGAAACACCATATATTTT.

This chain uses TRBV9 with TRBJ1-1, with no clear D. Germline V lookup: CDR1 SGDLS, CDR2 YYNGEE. The CDR3 sequence is 15 residues long. The V and J ends lost 0 bases and 0 bases respectively, with 9 bases between them. The CDR3 DNA follows: TGTGCCAGCAGCGTAGGCGAGAGCATGAACACTGAAGCTTTCTTT. Protein sequence: CASSVGESMNTEAFF.

V usage is TRBV5-1 and J usage is TRBJ2-1, with D hard to call. The CDR3 sequence is 14 residues long. V lost 1 base, J lost 6 bases, and 11 bases lay in between. Germline CDR1 reads SGHRS; CDR2 reads YFSETQ. The CDR3 region is CASSLYADSNEQFF. The DNA for the CDR3 is TGCGCCAGCAGCTTGTATGCAGATTCCAATGAGCAGTTCTTC.

The CDR3 spells CASSLDSSTAYNEQFF. CDR3 DNA: TGTGCCAGCAGCTTAGACTCGTCTACCGCCTACAATGAGCAGTTCTTC. This rearrangement joins TRBV9 to TRBJ2-1; D uncertain. CDR1 and CDR2 (germline): SGDLS, YYNGEE. CDR3 length: 16 amino acids. Trimming shortened V by 4 bases and J by 2 bases, and 16 bases separated the two germline ends.